A single T cell receptor (beta chain) is shown here with its context. This sample was taken from a study of blood T cell repertoires in COVID-19. Overall study: Samples of COVID-19 (acute and convalescent) were obtained from the United States, Italy and Spain. Sample material is recorded as cDNA or gDNA derived from T cells, B-cell-depleted T cells, or PBMCs.

The V and J ends lost 8 bases and 3 bases respectively, with 16 bases between them. The germline V gene has CDR1 MDHEN and CDR2 SYDVKM. This CDR3 region has 14 residues. Original data processing: Nucleated cell counts were estimated from reference gene primer amplification. The method was immunoSEQ multiplex PCR; TCRdb's version includes in-frame clones alone and lacks a portion of them. That table gives V, J and clone size, and the DNA gave D and trimming. The top ten clones hold 3% to 4.5% of a sample with about 220,000 clones, approximately 77% of them seen once. The gene calls are TRBV28 and TRBJ1-1; weak D call: TRBD1 (6 bases). The sample consisted of peripheral blood. This sequence was found in a woman of 80 years or more with acute or convalescent COVID-19. The CDR3 DNA is TGTGCCAGCGTGACAGGCTTCCTTCACACTGAAGCTTTCTTT. It translates to CASVTGFLHTEAFF.